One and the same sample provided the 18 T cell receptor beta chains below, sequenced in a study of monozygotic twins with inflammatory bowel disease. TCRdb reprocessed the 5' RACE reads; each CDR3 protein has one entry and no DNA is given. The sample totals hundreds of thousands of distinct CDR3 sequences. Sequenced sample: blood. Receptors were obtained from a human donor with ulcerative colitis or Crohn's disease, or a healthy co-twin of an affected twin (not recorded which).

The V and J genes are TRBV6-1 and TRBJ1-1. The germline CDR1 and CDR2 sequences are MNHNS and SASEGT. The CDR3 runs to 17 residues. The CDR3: CASSSNTQGWRDTEAFF.

The chain's CDR3 is CASSYRGIEVSGANVLTF. The chain has TRBV6-5 and TRBJ2-6; TCRdb returns TRBD2, unconfirmable since there is no DNA. The CDR3 has 18 amino acids. The V gene's germline CDR1 is MNHEY and CDR2 SVGAGI.

CDR3 residues: CASRKTGLYGYTF. V is TRBV6-5 and J is TRBJ1-2. The germline V gene encodes CDR1 MNHEY and CDR2 SVGAGI. The CDR3 has 13 amino acids.

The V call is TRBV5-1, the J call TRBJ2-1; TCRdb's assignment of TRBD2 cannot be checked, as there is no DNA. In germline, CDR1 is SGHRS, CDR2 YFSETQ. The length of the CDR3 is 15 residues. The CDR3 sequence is CASSKTSGSYNEQFF.

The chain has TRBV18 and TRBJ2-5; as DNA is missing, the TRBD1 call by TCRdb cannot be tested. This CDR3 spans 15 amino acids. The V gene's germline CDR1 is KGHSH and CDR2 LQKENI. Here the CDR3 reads CASSTLQGTGETQYF.

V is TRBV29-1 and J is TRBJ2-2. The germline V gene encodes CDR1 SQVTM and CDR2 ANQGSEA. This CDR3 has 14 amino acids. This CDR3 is CSVVRNSNTGELFF.

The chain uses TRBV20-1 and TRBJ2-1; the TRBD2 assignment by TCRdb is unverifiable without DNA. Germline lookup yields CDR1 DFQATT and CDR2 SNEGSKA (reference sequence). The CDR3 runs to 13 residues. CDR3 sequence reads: CSARDWGIDEQFF.

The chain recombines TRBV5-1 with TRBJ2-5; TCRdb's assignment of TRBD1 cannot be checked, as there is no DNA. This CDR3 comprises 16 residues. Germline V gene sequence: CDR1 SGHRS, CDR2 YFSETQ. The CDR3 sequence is CASSERTGDPRETQYF.

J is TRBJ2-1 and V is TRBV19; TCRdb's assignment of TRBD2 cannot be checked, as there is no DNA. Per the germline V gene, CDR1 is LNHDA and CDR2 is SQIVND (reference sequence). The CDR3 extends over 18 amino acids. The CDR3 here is CASSSSSGRALRIVEQFF.

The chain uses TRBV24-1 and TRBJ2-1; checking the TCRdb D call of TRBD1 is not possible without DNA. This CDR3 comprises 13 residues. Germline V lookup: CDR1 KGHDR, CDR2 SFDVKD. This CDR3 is CATGDRGYNEQFF.

CDR3 amino acids: CASSPRGGFKNEQFF. This sequence joins TRBV7-3 and TRBJ2-1; as DNA is missing, the TRBD2 call by TCRdb cannot be tested. The CDR3 runs to 15 residues. The germline V gene encodes CDR1 SGHTA and CDR2 FQGTGA.

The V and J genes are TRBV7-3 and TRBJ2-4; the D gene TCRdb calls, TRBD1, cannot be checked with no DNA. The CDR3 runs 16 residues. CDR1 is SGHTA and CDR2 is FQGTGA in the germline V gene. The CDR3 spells CASSRSVGGGKNIQYF.

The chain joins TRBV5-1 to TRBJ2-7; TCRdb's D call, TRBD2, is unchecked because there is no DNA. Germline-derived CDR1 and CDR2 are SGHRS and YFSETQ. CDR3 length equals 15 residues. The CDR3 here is CASSFLAGGIYEQYF.

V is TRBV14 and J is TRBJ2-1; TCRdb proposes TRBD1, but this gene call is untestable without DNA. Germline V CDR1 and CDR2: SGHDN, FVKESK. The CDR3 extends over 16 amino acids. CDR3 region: CASSQLGAQSYNEQFF.

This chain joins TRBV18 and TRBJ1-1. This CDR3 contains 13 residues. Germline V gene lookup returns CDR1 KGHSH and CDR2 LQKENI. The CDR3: CASSLSQAVLGFF.

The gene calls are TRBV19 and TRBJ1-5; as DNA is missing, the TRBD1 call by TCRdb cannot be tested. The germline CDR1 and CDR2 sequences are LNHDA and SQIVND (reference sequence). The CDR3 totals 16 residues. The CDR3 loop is CASSLGDRTTHQPQHF.

The CDR3 here is CASSFGTGENSPLHF. This chain links TRBV5-1 with TRBJ1-6; TCRdb outputs TRBD1, but without DNA this stays unchecked. The germline gives CDR1 SGHRS, CDR2 YFSETQ. The CDR3 length is 15 residues.

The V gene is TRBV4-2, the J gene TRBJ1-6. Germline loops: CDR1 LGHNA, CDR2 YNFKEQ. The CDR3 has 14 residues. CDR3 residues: CASSQESRATLLTF.